A single sample is the source of the 18 T cell receptor beta chains below, sequenced in a study of blood T cell repertoires in COVID-19. This table comes from immunoSEQ multiplex PCR, and its TCRdb copy is limited to in-frame clones, with some not included. The sample yields around 300,000 clones, roughly 90% seen once. The sequencing input was peripheral blood. These receptors all come from a man aged 45-60 years with acute or convalescent COVID-19.

The chain recombines TRBV5-1 with TRBJ2-2; 7 bases fit TRBD1. The CDR3 is made up of 16 amino acids. Germline V CDR1 and CDR2: SGHRS, YFSETQ. The ends lost 4 bases at V and 1 base at J; junction bases unmatched: 7. In DNA, the CDR3 is TGCGCCAGCAGCCCGGAAAGGGGGCTGAACACCGGGGAGCTGTTTTTT. This gives the protein CASSPERGLNTGELFF.

This rearrangement joins TRBV9 to TRBJ1-4; TRBD1 is a possible D gene (6 bases). The length of the CDR3 is 13 residues. V was cut by 0 bases and J by 8 bases, with 8 bases left in between. From germline, CDR1 is SGDLS and CDR2 YYNGEE. CDR3 region: CASSVDREEKLFF. CDR3 nucleotide sequence: TGTGCCAGCAGCGTAGACAGGGAGGAAAAACTGTTTTTT.

This chain links TRBV7-6 with TRBJ1-2, with D maybe TRBD1 (6 bases). Trimming removed 5 bases from V and 3 bases from J, with 16 bases in between. This CDR3 comprises 15 residues. Looked up from germline, CDR1 is SGHVS and CDR2 is FNYEAQ. CDR3: CASSPDRRSDYGYTF. The CDR3 DNA follows: TGTGCCAGCAGCCCCGACAGGAGGAGCGACTATGGCTACACCTTC.

This chain uses TRBV9 with TRBJ2-6; 10 nucleotides agree with TRBD1. The CDR3 totals 18 residues. J gave up 0 bases and V 0 bases, and 3 bases lay outside the gene matches. The germline V gene has CDR1 SGDLS and CDR2 YYNGEE. The CDR3 sequence is CASSVVGTGASGANVLTF. In DNA form, the CDR3 reads TGTGCCAGCAGCGTAGTAGGGACAGGGGCCTCTGGGGCCAACGTCCTGACTTTC. The full variable domain, completed using reference TRBV9 and TRBJ2-6, is DSGVTQTPKHLITATGQRVTLRCSPRSGDLSVYWYQQSLDQGLQFLIQYYNGEERAKGNILERFSAQQFPDLHSELNLSSLELGDSALYFCASSVVGTGASGANVLTFGAGSRLTVL.

The gene calls are TRBV29-1 and TRBJ1-4; weak D call: TRBD1 (5 bases). This CDR3 comprises 14 residues. Trimming removed 6 bases at V and 4 bases at J, with 15 bases between. The germline gives CDR1 SQVTM, CDR2 ANQGSEA. Here the CDR3 DNA reads TGCAGCGTCCCTTCGGGACTCAGTAATGAAAAACTGTTTTTT. Residues: CSVPSGLSNEKLFF.

The chain joins TRBV5-1 to TRBJ2-5; 8 positions match TRBD1. The CDR3 spans 15 residues. J was trimmed by 2 bases and V by 7 bases; bases with no gene match: 10. CDR1 and CDR2 (germline): SGHRS, YFSETQ. The CDR3 coding sequence is TGCGCCAGCGGAAAAACAGGGGGGAGGCAAGAGACCCAGTACTTC. As protein: CASGKTGGRQETQYF.

The table lists this clone with a few counts. The chain couples TRBV18 to TRBJ1-3; D perhaps matches TRBD1 (6 bases). This CDR3 spans 15 amino acids. Trimming shortened V by 5 bases and J by 2 bases, and 13 bases separated the two germline ends. The germline V gene encodes CDR1 KGHSH and CDR2 LQKENI. CDR3 sequence: CASSSGQTAGNTIYF. The CDR3 DNA reads as TGTGCCAGCTCAAGCGGACAGACGGCTGGAAACACCATATATTTT.

This clone was observed a single time. V is TRBV3-1 (or the pseudogene TRBV3-2) and J is TRBJ1-1; no firm D call. V lost 3 bases to trimming and J lost 5 bases, with 13 bases between them. Per the germline V gene, CDR1 is LGHDT and CDR2 is YNNKEL (reference sequence). This CDR3 is built from 14 residues. The CDR3 bases are TGTGCCAGCAGCCAGCAGGCGGGCGGAACTGAAGCTTTCTTT. Protein: CASSQQAGGTEAFF.

The chain joins TRBV29-1 to TRBJ1-2; TRBD1 might be the D (6 bases). Germline CDR1 and CDR2: SQVTM and ANQGSEA. The V gene lost 6 bases and the J gene lost 7 bases, with 9 bases spanning the gap. This CDR3 is built from 10 residues. The CDR3 region is CSVEGVGYTF. In DNA, the CDR3 is TGCAGCGTAGAGGGGGTTGGCTACACCTTC.

The rearrangement links TRBV11-3 to TRBJ2-3; TRBD2 matches at 9 bases. CDR1 is SGHNT, CDR2 YENEEA, per germline. The trim removed 1 base at V and 2 bases at J, leaving 4 bases unmatched. The CDR3 runs 16 residues. CDR3 residues: CASSLVSGGITDTQYF. CDR3 nucleotide sequence: TGTGCCAGCAGCTTAGTAAGCGGGGGGATCACAGATACGCAGTATTTT.

This rearrangement joins TRBV2 to TRBJ2-3; D not resolved. This CDR3 comprises 11 residues. Germline assignment: CDR1 SNHLY and CDR2 FYNNEI. Trimming stripped 11 bases from V and 8 bases from J, with 14 bases between. The CDR3 is CAAGFDSTQYF. The CDR3 bases are TGTGCCGCCGGGTTTGACTCTACGCAGTATTTT.

The CDR3 loop reads CASSPGGPYEQYF. CDR3 DNA: TGTGCCAGCTCACCGGGGGGGCCCTACGAGCAGTACTTC. This chain links TRBV18 with TRBJ2-7, with D maybe TRBD2 (7 bases). V shed 3 bases and J shed 2 bases, with 8 bases lying between them. Looked up from germline, CDR1 is KGHSH and CDR2 is LQKENI. The CDR3 is 13 residues long.

The chain is built from TRBV27 and TRBJ2-1, with TRBD2 as a possible D gene (5 bases). This CDR3 spans 13 amino acids. The germline V gene encodes CDR1 MNHEY and CDR2 SMNVEV (reference sequence). V lost 5 bases to trimming and J lost 8 bases, with 13 bases between them. The DNA for the CDR3 is TGTGCCAGCAGTCTCCCCTCGGGGTATGAGCAGTTCTTC. Its translation: CASSLPSGYEQFF.

The rearrangement uses TRBV6-6 and TRBJ2-2; D gene uncertain. This CDR3 contains 12 residues. V lost 6 bases to trimming and J lost 1 base, with 3 bases between them. The V gene's germline CDR1 is MNHNY and CDR2 SVGAGI (reference sequence). In DNA form, the CDR3 reads TGTGCCAGCAGCAGGAACACCGGGGAGCTGTTTTTT. This gives the protein CASSRNTGELFF.

The V gene is TRBV6-1, the J gene TRBJ2-6, with D maybe TRBD1 (6 bases). The CDR3 spans 18 residues. The V gene lost 3 bases and the J gene lost 0 bases, with 15 bases spanning the gap. From germline, CDR1 is MNHNS and CDR2 SASEGT. The CDR3 DNA follows: TGTGCCAGCAGTGACCCCGGGACATTCTCCTCTGGGGCCAACGTCCTGACTTTC. Translation gives CASSDPGTFSSGANVLTF.

The chain links TRBV10-1 to TRBJ2-3, with D possibly TRBD2 on 7 matching bases. The length of the CDR3 is 15 residues. CDR1 WNHNN and CDR2 SYGVQD come from the germline V gene (reference sequence). The V end was cut by 6 bases, the J end by 3 bases, with 16 bases between. The chain's CDR3 is CASRRGPPTTDTQYF. CDR3 nucleotide sequence: TGCGCCAGCAGGCGGGGGCCCCCCACAACAGATACGCAGTATTTT.

The chain employs TRBV5-1 and TRBJ2-5; TRBD1 agrees at 7 bases. V dropped 4 bases and J dropped 2; count of bases not matched to a gene: 5. Germline CDR1 SGHRS, CDR2 YFSETQ. The CDR3 is made up of 14 amino acids. CDR3 sequence reads: CASSPIQGQETQYF. CDR3 in DNA: TGCGCCAGCAGCCCCATACAGGGGCAAGAGACCCAGTACTTC.

The chain recombines TRBV15 with TRBJ2-2; the match to TRBD1 covers 10 bases. Trimming cost V 8 bases and J 6 bases; bases outside gene matches: 6. The germline V gene has CDR1 LNHNV and CDR2 YYDKDF (reference sequence). The CDR3 spans 14 residues. In nucleotides, the CDR3 is TGTGCCACCGCTGTCGGACAGGGGGCCGGGGAGCTGTTTTTT. It translates to CATAVGQGAGELFF.